Listed below are T cell receptor beta chains from one sample, sequenced in a study of beta chain features in type 1 diabetes. This table comes from immunoSEQ multiplex PCR, and its TCRdb copy is limited to in-frame clones, with some not included. The sample has under 300,000 clones; over 20% are singletons. Specimen: naive CD4+ T cells from blood. The receptors derive from a woman in her thirties or forties with type 1 diabetes. Both conserved end residues are part of each CDR3. D genes are given only for firm matches. The listing skips clone size in some rows; elsewhere it reads once, few, many or a size class.

abundance | d_gene | j_gene | v_gene | CDR3nt | CDR3aa
- | TRBD1 | TRBJ2-7 | TRBV10-3 | TGTGCCATCGCGGGACAGGCGGGCGAGCAGTACTTC | CAIAGQAGEQYF
few | - | TRBJ1-2 | TRBV4-1 | TGCGCCAGCAGCCCGACCGGGGGGGACTATGGCTACACCTTC | CASSPTGGDYGYTF
- | - | TRBJ1-2 | TRBV14 | TGTGCCAGCAGCCAAGCCTCGGGGAGTGACTATGGCTACACCTTC | CASSQASGSDYGYTF
- | - | TRBJ2-2 | TRBV30 | TGCGCTCTTAATAAGGGAGGAACCGGGGAGCTGTTTTTT | CALNKGGTGELFF
few | - | TRBJ2-1 | TRBV4-3 | TGCGCCAGCAGCCAAGAAAGCGCGGGATCCGGTGAGCAGTTCTTC | CASSQESAGSGEQFF
few | TRBD2 | TRBJ2-3 | TRBV4-3 | TGCGCCAGCAGCCAAGAATTGGGGGGGGACACAGATACGCAGTATTTT | CASSQELGGDTDTQYF
- | - | TRBJ2-5 | TRBV5-1 | TGCGCCAGCAGCTTGGTGGCAGGGGACGAGACCCAGTACTTC | CASSLVAGDETQYF
- | TRBD2 | TRBJ2-1 | TRBV18 | TGTGCCAGCTCACCAATAACCAGCGGGAGACACAATGAGCAGTTCTTC | CASSPITSGRHNEQFF
few | - | TRBJ2-3 | TRBV2 | TGTGCCAGCAGTGAGATGGGCAGGGCAACAGATACGCAGTATTTT | CASSEMGRATDTQYF
few | TRBD1 | TRBJ2-3 | TRBV28 | TGTGCCAGCAGTTTGAGGGGGCCGGGCACAGATACGCAGTATTTT | CASSLRGPGTDTQYF
- | TRBD1 | TRBJ2-1 | TRBV9 | TGTGCCAGCAGCGTAGGGGGACAGGGCCCCTACAATGAGCAGTTCTTC | CASSVGGQGPYNEQFF
- | - | TRBJ2-7 | TRBV11-1 | TGTGCCAGCAGCTTTATCGACAGTTACTCCTACGAGCAGTACTTC | CASSFIDSYSYEQYF
- | - | TRBJ2-1 | TRBV5-4 | TGTGCCAGCAGCTTTGAACCAACCAGCTCCTACAATGAGCAGTTCTTC | CASSFEPTSSYNEQFF
few | TRBD1 | TRBJ1-1 | TRBV7-8 | TGTGCCAGCAGCCCACCGACAGGGATGAACACTGAAGCTTTCTTT | CASSPPTGMNTEAFF
few | - | TRBJ2-7 | TRBV14 | TGTGCCAGCAGCCGGGACATCGTAACCTACGAGCAGTACTTC | CASSRDIVTYEQYF
- | - | TRBJ2-1 | TRBV5-1 | TGCGCCAGCAGCATTAGCGGAGGTCCCTACAATGAGCAGTTCTTC | CASSISGGPYNEQFF
few | - | TRBJ2-7 | TRBV7-2 | TGTGCCAGCAGCTCCGCAGGGAATTACGAGCAGTACTTC | CASSSAGNYEQYF
- | - | TRBJ2-7 | TRBV28 | TGTGTGGCCGGGGAGGCGAGGGGCGAGCAGTACTTC | CVAGEARGEQYF
- | TRBD1 | TRBJ1-1 | TRBV28 | TGTGCCACACACTTATTCCCGGGACAGGGAATGAACACTGAAGCTTTCTTT | CATHLFPGQGMNTEAFF
- | TRBD1 | TRBJ2-7 | TRBV18 | TGTGCCAGCTCACTTGACAGGGGCTCTCGAGAGCAGTACTTC | CASSLDRGSREQYF
few | TRBD1 | TRBJ2-7 | TRBV5-1 | TGCGCCAGCAGCTTAGACAGGGGTACCTACGAGCAGTACTTC | CASSLDRGTYEQYF
few | - | TRBJ1-6 | TRBV5-1 | TGCGCCAGCAGCATTTGGGAGAGTAGCAATTCACCCCTCCACTTT | CASSIWESSNSPLHF
- | TRBD1 | TRBJ1-1 | TRBV27 | TGTGCCAGCAGCCCCTATTATCAGACAGGGGAAGCTTTCTTT | CASSPYYQTGEAFF
- | TRBD1 | TRBJ1-1 | TRBV28 | TGTAGGACAGGGGGCATTAACACTGAAGCTTTCTTT | CRTGGINTEAFF
few | - | TRBJ1-2 | TRBV6-5 | TGTGCCAGCAGTTGGAGCGGGAAGGACTATGGCTACACCTTC | CASSWSGKDYGYTF
few | - | TRBJ1-1 | TRBV7-3 | TGTGCCAGCAGCTCTACAGGGACCACTGAAGCTTTCTTT | CASSSTGTTEAFF
few | TRBD1 | TRBJ2-1 | TRBV5-6 | TGTGCCAGCACCAGGGGGCCGACGAATGAGCAGTTCTTC | CASTRGPTNEQFF
- | - | TRBJ1-3 | TRBV2 | TGTGCCAGCAGTGAACAAGGGGGAGGAAACACCATATATTTT | CASSEQGGGNTIYF
- | TRBD2 | TRBJ2-6 | TRBV7-3 | TGTGCCAGCAGCCCCCGGGACTATAGCTCTGGGGCCAACGTCCTGACTTTC | CASSPRDYSSGANVLTF
few | - | TRBJ1-1 | TRBV5-1 | TGCGCCAGCAGCTTACAGTCGAACACTGAAGCTTTCTTT | CASSLQSNTEAFF
few | - | TRBJ2-2 | TRBV4-2 | TGTGCCAGCAGCCTCCCCGACAGAACCACCGGGGAGCTGTTTTTT | CASSLPDRTTGELFF
few | TRBD1 | TRBJ1-1 | TRBV2 | TGTGCCAGCAGTGGATGGGACAGGGCCTACACTGAAGCTTTCTTT | CASSGWDRAYTEAFF
few | TRBD1 | TRBJ1-1 | TRBV27 | TGTGCCAGCAGTTTATGGCAGGGGGGAAGGGGGAAAGCTTTCTTT | CASSLWQGGRGKAFF
- | TRBD1 | TRBJ2-7 | TRBV11-2 | TGTGCCAGCAGCTCCCGCCCCGACAGGGTATCCTACGAGCAGTACTTC | CASSSRPDRVSYEQYF
few | - | TRBJ2-6 | TRBV28 | TGTGCCAGCAGTTTGAAGGGAGCCTCTGGGGCCAACGTCCTGACTTTC | CASSLKGASGANVLTF